This TCR beta chain was profiled in a study of long-term antiretroviral therapy in people with HIV. General study results and limits: HIV repertoires showed narrower CDR3 length ranges than controls. From the mid-2000s to the late 2010s, blood was obtained, possibly while participants received older ART regimens. Records did not include ART adherence, viral resistance or therapy changes. Diversity rose after ART but stayed below transplant donor controls.

About this clone itself: Its target is not known.

Survey-level resolution applied to immunoSEQ assay v3.0. TCRdb's table, derived via immunoSEQ multiplex PCR, lists solely in-frame clones and lacks some. The profile shows 32,000 or so clones, more than 60% of them singletons. The receptor was isolated from a woman between 50 and 59 years old with HIV. The sample was unsorted PBMCs, taken 2 years after starting antiretroviral therapy.

The CDR3 sequence: CASSRTSGGAEQFF. The CDR3 DNA follows: TGTGCCAGCAGCCGGACTAGCGGGGGGGCTGAGCAGTTCTTC. The chain carries TRBV14 and TRBJ2-1; 15 nucleotides align to TRBD2. Germline CDR1 is SGHDN and CDR2 is FVKESK. The CDR3 runs 14 residues. V gave up 4 bases and J gave up 9 bases; unmatched junction bases: 1.